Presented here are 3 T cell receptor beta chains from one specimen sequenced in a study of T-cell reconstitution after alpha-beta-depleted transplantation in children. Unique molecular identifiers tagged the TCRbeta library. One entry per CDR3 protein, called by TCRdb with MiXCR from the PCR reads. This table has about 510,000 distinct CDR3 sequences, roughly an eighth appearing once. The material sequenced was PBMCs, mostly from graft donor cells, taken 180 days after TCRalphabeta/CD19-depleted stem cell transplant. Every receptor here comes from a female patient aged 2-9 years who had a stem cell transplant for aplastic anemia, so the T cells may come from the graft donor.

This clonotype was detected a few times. CDR3 nucleotides: TGCAGTGCTAGGGAACTACAGGGATCTAACTATGGCTACACCTTC. Protein product: CSARELQGSNYGYTF. This chain connects TRBV20-1 to TRBJ1-2, with D perhaps TRBD1 (6 bases). Germline assignment: CDR1 DFQATT and CDR2 SNEGSKA (reference sequence). The CDR3 covers 15 residues. Trimming took 3 bases from V and 0 from J, leaving 14 bases between them.

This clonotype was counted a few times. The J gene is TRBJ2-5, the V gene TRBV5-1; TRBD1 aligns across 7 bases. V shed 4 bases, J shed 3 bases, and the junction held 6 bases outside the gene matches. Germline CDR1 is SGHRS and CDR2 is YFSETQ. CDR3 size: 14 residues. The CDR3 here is CASSPGTAEETQYF. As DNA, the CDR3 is TGCGCCAGCAGCCCAGGGACAGCAGAAGAGACCCAGTACTTC. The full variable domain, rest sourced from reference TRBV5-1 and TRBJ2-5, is KAGVTQTPRYLIKTRGQQVTLSCSPISGHRSVSWYQQTPGQGLQFLFEYFSETQRNKGNFPGRFSGRQFSNSRSEMNVSTLELGDSALYLCASSPGTAEETQYFGPGTRLLVL.

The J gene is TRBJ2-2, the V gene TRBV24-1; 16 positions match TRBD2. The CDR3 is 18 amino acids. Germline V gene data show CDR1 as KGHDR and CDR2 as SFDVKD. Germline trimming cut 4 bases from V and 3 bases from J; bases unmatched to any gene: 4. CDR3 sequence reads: CATSDPGLAGGDTGELFF. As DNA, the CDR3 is TGTGCCACCAGTGACCCGGGACTAGCGGGAGGGGACACCGGGGAGCTGTTTTTT.